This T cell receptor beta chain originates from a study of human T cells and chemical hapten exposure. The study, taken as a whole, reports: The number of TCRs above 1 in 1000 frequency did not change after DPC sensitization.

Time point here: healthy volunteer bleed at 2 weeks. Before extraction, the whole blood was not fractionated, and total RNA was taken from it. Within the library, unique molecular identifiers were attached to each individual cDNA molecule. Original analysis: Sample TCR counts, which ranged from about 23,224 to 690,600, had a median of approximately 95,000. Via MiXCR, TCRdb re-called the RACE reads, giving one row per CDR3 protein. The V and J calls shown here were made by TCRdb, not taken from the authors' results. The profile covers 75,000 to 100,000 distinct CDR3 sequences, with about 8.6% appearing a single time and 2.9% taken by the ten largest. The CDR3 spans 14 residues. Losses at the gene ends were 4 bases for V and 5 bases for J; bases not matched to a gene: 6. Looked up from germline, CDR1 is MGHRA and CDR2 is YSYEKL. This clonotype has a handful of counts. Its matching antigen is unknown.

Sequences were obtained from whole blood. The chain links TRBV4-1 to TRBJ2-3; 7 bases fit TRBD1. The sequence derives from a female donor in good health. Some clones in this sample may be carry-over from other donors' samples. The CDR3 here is CASSRLQGLDTQYF. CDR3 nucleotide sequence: TGCGCCAGCAGCCGCCTACAGGGGCTAGATACGCAGTATTTT.